This T cell receptor (beta chain) was profiled in a study of blood T cell repertoires in COVID-19 (dated by TCRdb to about 2020). Regarding the research as a whole: The collaborator samples originated in the United States, Italy and Spain and spanned the acute and convalescent phases of COVID-19. The prospective study material was composed of cDNA or gDNA derived from T cells, B-cell-depleted T cells, or PBMCs. Subjects who had been exposed to COVID-19, were actively infected with it, or had recovered from it provided the deeply sampled blood TCRbeta repertoires that made up the dataset. A freely available public database, intended as a resource for researchers studying the immune response to SARS-CoV-2, is where the repertoires were released. Samples came from the ongoing ImmuneRACE study (first 160 participants) plus 1,254 subjects from 6 global collaborators. A de-identified subject ID, COVID-19 status, age in years and sex were almost always included in the sample metadata. Where HLA class I and class II types were available, the types were taken from metadata supplied by the sample provider, not from assay-based typing.

TCRbeta CDR3 regions were amplified from genomic DNA using the immunoSEQ Assay, a bias-controlled multiplex PCR. As for the authors' bioinformatics: The number of nucleated cells in each sample was estimated by amplification of reference gene primers within the assay. To quantify the absolute abundance of each unique TCRbeta CDR3 rearrangement, sequence reads were collapsed and filtered. For each sample, productive Simpson clonality was calculated as the square root of Simpson's diversity index over productive rearrangements. TCRdb took this table from immuneACCESS and kept in-frame rearrangements with V and J called. Such tables lack part of the clones; where checked against another copy, unresolved V genes explain under half of the gap, and the rest is unexplained. V, J and clone size were drawn from that table, and D and trimming were deduced from the DNA. The sample data list 40,000 or so clones, and 85% to 90% of these were observed just once. Together, the top ten hold less than 4.5% of the sample.

According to the germline V gene, CDR1 reads MNHEY and CDR2 reads SVGAGI. Counted from cysteine to phenylalanine, this CDR3 has 14 amino acids. Only CDR3 DNA remains: 42 bases, in frame from the first base. V drops 11 bases and J drops 1 base, leaving 15 bases in between. Points the paper makes about the study in general: Clinical and demographic metadata were provided uncurated, with the amount varying by source and participant.

Each collaborating institution followed its own protocols to collect whole blood in K2EDTA tubes. For TCRbeta analysis, collaborators shipped samples in one of three forms: frozen whole blood, isolated PBMCs, or DNA extracted from either of those sample types. A note on this clone: Its antigen is currently not known. Per-base quality was not reported, and no clone a single base away is much larger than it.

The chain was built from TRBV6-5 and TRBJ1-5; the D gene is unclear. The receptor's source is a man in his sixties with acute or convalescent COVID-19. Sequencing was done on a sample of peripheral blood. The DNA sequence is as follows: TGTGCCTCCGTGTTGACACCGAGCAATCAGCCCCAGCATTTT. Its protein is CASVLTPSNQPQHF.